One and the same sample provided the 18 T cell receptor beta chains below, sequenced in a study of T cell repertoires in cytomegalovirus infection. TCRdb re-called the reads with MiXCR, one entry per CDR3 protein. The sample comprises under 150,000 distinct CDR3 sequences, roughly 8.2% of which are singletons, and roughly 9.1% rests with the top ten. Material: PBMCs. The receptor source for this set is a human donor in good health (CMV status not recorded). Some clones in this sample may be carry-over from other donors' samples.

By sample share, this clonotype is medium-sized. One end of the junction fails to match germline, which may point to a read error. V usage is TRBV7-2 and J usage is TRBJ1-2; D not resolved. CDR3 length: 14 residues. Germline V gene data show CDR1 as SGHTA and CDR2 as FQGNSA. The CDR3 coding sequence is TGTGCCAGCACCTTACCCCGGGCTAACTATGGCTACACCTTC. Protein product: CASTLPRANYGYTF.

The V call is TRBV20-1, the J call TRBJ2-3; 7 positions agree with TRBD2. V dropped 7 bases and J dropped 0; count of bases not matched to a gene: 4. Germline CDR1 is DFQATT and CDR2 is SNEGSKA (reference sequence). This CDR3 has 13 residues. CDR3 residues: CSGLAVSTDTQYF. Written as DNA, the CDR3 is TGCAGTGGTCTAGCGGTTAGCACAGATACGCAGTATTTT.

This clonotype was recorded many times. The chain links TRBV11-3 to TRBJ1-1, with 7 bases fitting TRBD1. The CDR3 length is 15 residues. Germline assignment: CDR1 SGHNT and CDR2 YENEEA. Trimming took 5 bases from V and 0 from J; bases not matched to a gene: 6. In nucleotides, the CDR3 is TGTGCCAGCAGCAAGGGACAGACTATGAACACTGAAGCTTTCTTT. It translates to CASSKGQTMNTEAFF.

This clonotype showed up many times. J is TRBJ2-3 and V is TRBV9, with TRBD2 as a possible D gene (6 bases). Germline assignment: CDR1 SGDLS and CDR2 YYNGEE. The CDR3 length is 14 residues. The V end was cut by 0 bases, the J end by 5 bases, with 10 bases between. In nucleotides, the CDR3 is TGTGCCAGCAGCGTAGGACCAGCGGGAGATACGCAGTATTTT. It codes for CASSVGPAGDTQYF.

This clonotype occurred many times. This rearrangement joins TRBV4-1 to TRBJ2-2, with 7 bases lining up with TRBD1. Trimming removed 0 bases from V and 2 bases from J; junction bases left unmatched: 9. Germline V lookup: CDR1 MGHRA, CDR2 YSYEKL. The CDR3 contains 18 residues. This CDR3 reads CASSQEGRGQINTGELFF. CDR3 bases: TGCGCCAGCAGCCAAGAGGGAAGGGGACAGATTAACACCGGGGAGCTGTTTTTT.

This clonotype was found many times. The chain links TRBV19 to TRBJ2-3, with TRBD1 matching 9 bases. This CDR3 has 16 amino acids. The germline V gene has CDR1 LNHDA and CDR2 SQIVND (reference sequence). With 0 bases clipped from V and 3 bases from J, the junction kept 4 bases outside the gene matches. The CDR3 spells CASSIDLGTGTDTQYF. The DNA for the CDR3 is TGTGCCAGTAGTATAGATCTGGGGACAGGGACAGATACGCAGTATTTT.

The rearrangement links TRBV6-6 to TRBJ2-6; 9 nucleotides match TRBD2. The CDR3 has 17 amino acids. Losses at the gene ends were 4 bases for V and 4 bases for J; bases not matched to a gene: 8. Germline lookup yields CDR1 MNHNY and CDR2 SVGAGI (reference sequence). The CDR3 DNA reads TGTGCCAGCAGTTTTGGCGGGGGGGGCCCCGGGGCCAACGTCCTGACTTTC. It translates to CASSFGGGGPGANVLTF.

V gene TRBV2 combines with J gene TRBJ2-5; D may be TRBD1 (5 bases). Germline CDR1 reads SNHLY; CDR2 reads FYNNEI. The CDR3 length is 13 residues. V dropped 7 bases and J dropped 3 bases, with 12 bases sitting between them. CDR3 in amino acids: CASKTGPKETQYF. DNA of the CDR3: TGTGCCAGCAAAACAGGACCTAAAGAGACCCAGTACTTC.

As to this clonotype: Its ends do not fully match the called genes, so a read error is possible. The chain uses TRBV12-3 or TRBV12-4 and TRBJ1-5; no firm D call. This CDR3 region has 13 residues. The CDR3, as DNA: TGTGCCAGCAGTTGGGTGGACCATCAGCCTCAGCATTTT. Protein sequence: CASSWVDHQPQHF.

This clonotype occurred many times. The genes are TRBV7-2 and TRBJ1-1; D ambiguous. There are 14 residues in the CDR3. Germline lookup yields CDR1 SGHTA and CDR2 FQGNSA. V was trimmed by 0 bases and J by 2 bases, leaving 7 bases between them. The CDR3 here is CASSLAGINTEAFF. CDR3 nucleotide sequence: TGTGCCAGCAGCTTAGCCGGAATCAACACTGAAGCTTTCTTT.

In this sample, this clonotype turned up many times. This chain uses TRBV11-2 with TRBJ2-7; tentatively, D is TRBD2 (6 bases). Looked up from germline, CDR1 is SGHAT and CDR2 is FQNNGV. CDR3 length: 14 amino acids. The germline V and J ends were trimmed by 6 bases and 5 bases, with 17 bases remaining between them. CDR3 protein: CASSRPGGVNEQYF. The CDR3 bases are TGTGCCAGCAGTCGTCCGGGCGGGGTGAACGAGCAGTACTTC.

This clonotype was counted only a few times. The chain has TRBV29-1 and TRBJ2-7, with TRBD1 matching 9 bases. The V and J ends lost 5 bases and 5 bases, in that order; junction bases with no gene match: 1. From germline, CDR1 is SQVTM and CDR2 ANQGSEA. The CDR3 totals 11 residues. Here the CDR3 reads CSVHRGHEQYF. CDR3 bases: TGCAGCGTTCACAGGGGGCACGAGCAGTACTTC.

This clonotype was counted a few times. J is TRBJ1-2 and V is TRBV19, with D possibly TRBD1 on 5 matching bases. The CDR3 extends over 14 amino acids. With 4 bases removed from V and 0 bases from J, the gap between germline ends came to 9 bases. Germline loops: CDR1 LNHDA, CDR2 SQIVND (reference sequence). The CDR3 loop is CASSRRQTNYGYTF. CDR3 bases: TGTGCCAGTAGTAGACGACAGACTAACTATGGCTACACCTTC.

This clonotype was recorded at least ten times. CDR3 in amino acids: CSARGRGETQYF. DNA of the CDR3: TGCAGTGCTAGAGGGAGGGGTGAGACCCAGTACTTC. The chain is built from TRBV20-1 and TRBJ2-5, with D maybe TRBD2 (6 bases). V lost 1 base, J lost 5 bases, and 8 bases lay in between. Germline CDR1 is DFQATT and CDR2 is SNEGSKA (reference sequence). The CDR3 consists of 12 residues.

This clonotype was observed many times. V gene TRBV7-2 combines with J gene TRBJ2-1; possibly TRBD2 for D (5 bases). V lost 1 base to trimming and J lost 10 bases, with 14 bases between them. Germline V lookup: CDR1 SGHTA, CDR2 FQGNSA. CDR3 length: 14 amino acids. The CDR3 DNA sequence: TGTGCCAGCAGCTTAGTCGGGGTTGGGCGAGAGCAGTTCTTC. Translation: CASSLVGVGREQFF.

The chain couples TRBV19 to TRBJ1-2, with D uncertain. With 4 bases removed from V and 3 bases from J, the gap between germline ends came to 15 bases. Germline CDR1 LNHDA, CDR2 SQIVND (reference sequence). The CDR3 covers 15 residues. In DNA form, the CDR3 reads TGTGCCAGTAGTACCAACCCGGGATTCGACTATGGCTACACCTTC. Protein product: CASSTNPGFDYGYTF.

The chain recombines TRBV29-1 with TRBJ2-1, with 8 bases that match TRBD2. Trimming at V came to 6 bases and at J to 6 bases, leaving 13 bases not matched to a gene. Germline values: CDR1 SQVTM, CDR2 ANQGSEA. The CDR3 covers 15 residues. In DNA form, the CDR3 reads TGCAGCGTCCTGTCTAGCGGGTCTTTTTCCAATGAGCAGTTCTTC. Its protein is CSVLSSGSFSNEQFF.

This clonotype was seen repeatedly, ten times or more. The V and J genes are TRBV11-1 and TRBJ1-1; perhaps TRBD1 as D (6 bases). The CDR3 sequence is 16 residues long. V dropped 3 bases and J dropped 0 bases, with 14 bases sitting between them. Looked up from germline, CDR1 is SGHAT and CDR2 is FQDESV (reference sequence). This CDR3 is CASSFRPGAVNTEAFF. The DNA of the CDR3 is TGTGCCAGCAGCTTTCGACCAGGGGCTGTGAACACTGAAGCTTTCTTT.